Each of the 2 T cell receptor beta chains below was sequenced from the same sample in a study of a mutant IDH1 vaccine in newly diagnosed glioma (dated by TCRdb to the early 2020s). Reading the label with the study, this specimen's time point is: baseline, week 1 (first vaccination visit). The treatment or condition label, read with the paper, signifies: pre-vaccination baseline after standard-of-care therapy. The library was prepared using the immunoSEQ multiplex PCR assay. The immuneACCESS repertoire file appears here via TCRdb, limited to in-frame rearrangements. These files lack a portion of the clones; in checked studies, under half of the deficit traces to unresolved V genes, and the cause of the others is not known. This sample lists roughly 38,000 clones; around nine tenths were detected once. About 18% of the sample goes to the ten largest clones. The sample here was PBMCs, taken from a glioma patient treated with radiotherapy, temozolomide or both. Receptor source: a man between 18 and 35 years old with glioma.

The J gene is TRBJ1-5, the V gene TRBV28; D is ambiguous. V was trimmed by 6 bases and J by 7 bases, leaving 7 bases between them. Germline V gene lookup returns CDR1 MDHEN and CDR2 SYDVKM. The CDR3 runs to 11 residues. The CDR3 loop is CASRSRQPQHF. The DNA for the CDR3 is TGTGCCAGCAGGTCCCGACAGCCCCAGCATTTT.

The rearrangement joins TRBV28 to TRBJ1-5, with D hard to call. This CDR3 contains 13 residues. The germline V gene has CDR1 MDHEN and CDR2 SYDVKM. The V end lost 7 bases, the J end lost 7 bases, and 14 bases lay between the germline ends. The CDR3 nucleotides are TGTGCCAGCACCCAAGGGAGCGGGCAGCCCCAGCATTTT. It yields the protein CASTQGSGQPQHF.